This T cell receptor (beta chain) was captured in a study of blood T cell repertoires in COVID-19. Study-wide context: Spain, Italy and the United States supplied samples that represented acute and convalescent COVID-19.

The CDR3 runs 17 residues. Trimming at V came to 0 bases and at J to 0 bases, leaving 5 bases not matched to a gene. Per germline, CDR1 SGHRS and CDR2 YFSETQ. As handled by the study authors: By means of reference gene primer amplification, nucleated cell counts were estimated. Assay used: immunoSEQ multiplex PCR; TCRdb lists only in-frame clones, some missing. Clone size and the V and J calls come from that table; the DNA yielded D and trimming. The profile covers 45,000 to 60,000 clones, with around 89% appearing a single time and roughly 1.6% taken by the ten largest. The sequenced sample was peripheral blood. The gene calls are TRBV5-1 and TRBJ2-1; TRBD2 agrees at 8 bases. The sequence came from a man in his fifties or sixties with acute or convalescent COVID-19. The CDR3 sequence is CASSLVAGLTSYNEQFF. In nucleotides, the CDR3 is TGCGCCAGCAGCTTGGTAGCGGGGCTAACCTCCTACAATGAGCAGTTCTTC. Full variable domain (outside the CDR3, taken from reference TRBV5-1 and TRBJ2-1): KAGVTQTPRYLIKTRGQQVTLSCSPISGHRSVSWYQQTPGQGLQFLFEYFSETQRNKGNFPGRFSGRQFSNSRSEMNVSTLELGDSALYLCASSLVAGLTSYNEQFFGPGTRLTVL.